These T cell receptor beta chains were read from a single sample in a study of early T cells in non-severe SARS-CoV-2 infection. TCRdb fed the 5' RACE reads into MiXCR, producing one record per CDR3 protein. Of about 42,000 distinct CDR3 sequences listed, 6% to 7.5% were seen once; the top ten hold 4.7%. The specimen sequenced was whole blood. The origin of the receptors is an adult who was a healthcare worker with PCR-confirmed SARS-CoV-2 infection or an uninfected control (not recorded which). Each CDR3 is given with its conserved first and last residue. D genes are given only for firm matches. Clone sizes are given selectively: once, few, many, or a class where the clone is expanded.

v_gene,d_gene,j_gene,abundance,CDR3nt,CDR3aa
TRBV4-1,NA,TRBJ2-5,NA,TGCGCCAGCAGCCTCCTGCCCAGAGAGACCCAGTACTTC,CASSLLPRETQYF
TRBV30,TRBD2,TRBJ2-3,many,TGTGCCTGGAGGGGGATTCAGACAGGGACTAGCGGGGCAGATACGCAGTATTTT,CAWRGIQTGTSGADTQYF
TRBV6-6,NA,TRBJ1-1,few,TGTGCCAGCAGTTGGACAACCGAAGCTTTCTTT,CASSWTTEAFF
TRBV10-2,NA,TRBJ1-1,NA,TGCGCCAGCAGTGGCCGGGACCTGATGGGGACTGAAGCTTTCTTT,CASSGRDLMGTEAFF
TRBV9,TRBD2,TRBJ2-5,NA,TGTGCCAGCAGCGTGACACTAGCGGGGTTAGAGACCCAGTACTTC,CASSVTLAGLETQYF
TRBV11-2,TRBD1,TRBJ2-5,many,TGTGCCAGCAGCCCGATCGGGACAGTTTTAATGGAGACCCAGTACTTC,CASSPIGTVLMETQYF
TRBV5-1,NA,TRBJ2-3,NA,TGCGCCAGCAGCGAGGGACTTAGCACAGATACGCAGTATTTT,CASSEGLSTDTQYF
TRBV30,TRBD1,TRBJ1-2,many,TGTGCCTGGACCCGTCCGGGACAGGGGAACTATGGCTACACCTTC,CAWTRPGQGNYGYTF
TRBV9,NA,TRBJ2-5,few,TGTGCCAGCAGCTTTAGCGGAACGGAGGGGGAGACCCAGTACTTC,CASSFSGTEGETQYF
TRBV12-3/TRBV12-4,NA,TRBJ1-3,few,TGTGCCAGCAGACTGGGACTGACAACTGGAAACACCATATATTTT,CASRLGLTTGNTIYF
TRBV7-8,NA,TRBJ1-2,few,TGTGCCAGCAGCTTAACTTTAAGGCCCTCGGATGGCTACACCTTC,CASSLTLRPSDGYTF
TRBV12-3/TRBV12-4,NA,TRBJ1-1,NA,TGTGCCAGCAGAATGTCAGGGGTTTCCACTGAAGCTTTCTTT,CASRMSGVSTEAFF
TRBV20-1,TRBD2,TRBJ2-2,NA,TGCAGTGCTAGAGATCCGACTAGCGGGAGCGGGGAGCTGTTTTTT,CSARDPTSGSGELFF
TRBV7-2,NA,TRBJ1-3,many,TGTGCCAGCAGCCTGAAGGCAGGGCCCTCTGGAAACACCATATATTTT,CASSLKAGPSGNTIYF
TRBV9,TRBD2,TRBJ2-7,few,TGTGCCAGCAGCCCGGGACTAATGTACGAGCAGTACTTC,CASSPGLMYEQYF
TRBV24-1,NA,TRBJ2-1,NA,TGTGCCACCAGTGACACCTCGAATGAGCAGTTCTTC,CATSDTSNEQFF
TRBV6-5,NA,TRBJ2-7,few,TGTGCCAGCAGTTCCCGGGTTAGTATGATGTCCTACGAGCAGTACTTC,CASSSRVSMMSYEQYF
TRBV3-1,NA,TRBJ2-1,few,TGTGCCAGCAGCCATGGGGACCCGGCGGAGCAGTTCTTC,CASSHGDPAEQFF
TRBV7-2,TRBD2,TRBJ2-1,NA,TGTGCCAGCAGCCACGACCTAGCGGGAGCCCTATACAATGAGCAGTTCTTC,CASSHDLAGALYNEQFF
TRBV19,NA,TRBJ2-4,many,TGTGCCAGTAGTATAGACAGGGAAGCCAAAAACATTCAGTACTTC,CASSIDREAKNIQYF
TRBV7-2,NA,TRBJ2-2,few,TGTGCCAGCAGCTTAGTCTCCACCGGGGAGCTGTTTTTT,CASSLVSTGELFF
TRBV29-1,TRBD1,TRBJ1-5,NA,TGCAGCGTCGGACAGGCAAGTAGCAATCAGCCCCAGCATTTT,CSVGQASSNQPQHF
TRBV6-5,NA,TRBJ2-1,NA,TGTGCCAGCAGTTACCCGGGACGGCACAATGAGCAGTTCTTC,CASSYPGRHNEQFF
TRBV5-6,NA,TRBJ1-5,few,TGTGCCAGCAGCATGGGACCGGATCAGCCCCAGCATTTT,CASSMGPDQPQHF
TRBV5-6,NA,TRBJ1-1,few,TGTGCCAGCAGCTACCGTACAGGGATCACTGAAGCTTTCTTT,CASSYRTGITEAFF
TRBV12-3/TRBV12-4,TRBD1,TRBJ1-3,many,TGTGCCAGCAGTTCCGCCCTGACAGGGGTCGGAGGAAACACCATATATTTT,CASSSALTGVGGNTIYF
TRBV7-9,TRBD1,TRBJ2-7,many,TGTGCCAGCAACGGACGGACAGGGGGTTTCGACGAGCAGTACTTC,CASNGRTGGFDEQYF
TRBV28,NA,TRBJ1-1,NA,TGTGCCAGCAGTGGACCGGGACCTTTGTCAAGTGGGGTTTTT,CASSGPGPLSSGVF
TRBV7-9,TRBD1,TRBJ2-1,NA,TGTGCCAGCAGCTATTCGACCGGGACAGGAGCTTACAATGAGCAGTTCTTC,CASSYSTGTGAYNEQFF
TRBV5-4,NA,TRBJ2-3,many,TGTGCCAGCAGCTTGAGGAGAGGGGCCACAGATACGCAGTATTTT,CASSLRRGATDTQYF
TRBV7-2,NA,TRBJ2-7,many,TGTGCCAGCAGCTTATTGGCTGAGTCATACTACGAGCAGTACTTC,CASSLLAESYYEQYF
TRBV27,NA,TRBJ2-7,NA,TGTGCCAGCAGTTCCCGGCGGAGAGCTACCTCCTACGAGCAGTACTTC,CASSSRRRATSYEQYF
TRBV3-1,NA,TRBJ2-7,NA,TGTGCCAGCAGCCCTTTAGTTGGGGACCCCATCTACGAGCAGTACTTC,CASSPLVGDPIYEQYF
TRBV7-8,TRBD2,TRBJ2-5,many,TGTGCCAGCAGCTTAGCGGCTAGCGGGGATCCAGATGAGACCCAGTACTTC,CASSLAASGDPDETQYF
TRBV10-3,TRBD1,TRBJ2-7,NA,TGTGCCACCCATCTCTCCCAGGGGGCTTACGAGCAGTACTTC,CATHLSQGAYEQYF
TRBV12-3/TRBV12-4,TRBD2,TRBJ2-3,NA,TGTGCCAGCACCCCCCTAGCGGGGGTCACAGATACGCAGTATTTT,CASTPLAGVTDTQYF
TRBV7-3,NA,TRBJ1-1,many,TGTGCCAGCAGCTCCCAGGGAGACACTGAAGCTTTCTTT,CASSSQGDTEAFF
TRBV25-1,NA,TRBJ2-2,many,TGTGCCAGCAGTGACGTGAACACCGGGGAGCTGTTTTTT,CASSDVNTGELFF
TRBV29-1,NA,TRBJ2-3,many,TGCAGCGTCATCAGTGATACGCAGTATTTT,CSVISDTQYF